This T cell receptor beta chain was found in a study of glioma-infiltrating T cells. Study-wide results and caveats: Above-expected tissue-blood divergence occurred in all gliomas, most in low-grade ones. Tissue and blood shared very few CDR3 sequences.

Germline V gene lookup returns CDR1 MNHNS and CDR2 SASEGT. The length of the CDR3 is 18 residues. J gave up 8 bases and V 5 bases, and 16 bases lay outside the gene matches. Comment on this clonotype: The antigen remains unidentified.

The iRepertoire nested amplicon-rescue multiplex PCR amplified TCR alpha and beta CDR3s from RNA. For one-step reverse transcription and amplification, 100-400 ng of tissue mRNA or PBMC total RNA was used. TCRdb passed the multiplex PCR reads through MiXCR, listing each CDR3 protein once. Of around 130,000 distinct CDR3 sequences listed, about 25% were seen once; the top ten hold 27%. The specimen was glioma tissue, nonneoplastic brain tissue, or PBMCs (not recorded which). This sequence joins TRBV6-1 and TRBJ2-5; TRBD2 agrees at 14 bases. The receptor was isolated from a human donor with low-grade glioma or glioblastoma, undergoing nonglioma brain surgery, or in good health (not recorded which). CDR3 loop: CASSSLRTGLAGVLTQYF. In DNA form, the CDR3 reads TGTGCCAGCAGTTCACTCCGAACGGGACTAGCGGGGGTCCTAACCCAGTACTTC.